These 16 T cell receptor beta chains share one sample of origin, sequenced in a study of regulatory T cells in long-lasting Graves disease. Construction of TCR beta libraries relied on iRepertoire HTBI primers and on Arm-PCR targeting CDR3 regions. In TCRdb, the multiplex PCR reads were re-called with MiXCR into one record per CDR3 protein. In the table there are 420,000 or so distinct CDR3 sequences, about 16% of which are singletons. Time point given: newly diagnosed GD, antithyroid drugs for less than 3 months. From PBMCs, RNA was extracted and then used to make the TCR library. The same data also went into a second study, on T cells in Graves' hyperthyroidism and ophthalmopathy.

The specimen comprised peripheral blood mononuclear cells (PBMCs), sampled at new diagnosis, from a patient treated with antithyroid drugs. The receptors here all came from a woman aged 18-29 years with Graves disease.

The table lists this clonotype with many counts. This chain links TRBV5-1 with TRBJ2-1; 8 bases line up with TRBD2. Germline V gene sequence: CDR1 SGHRS, CDR2 YFSETQ. The junction had 10 bases not matched to a gene; V was cut back by 4 bases and J by 7 bases. This CDR3 comprises 15 residues. The CDR3 here is CASSNGLARNNEQFF. The DNA of the CDR3 is TGCGCCAGCAGCAACGGACTAGCCCGGAATAATGAGCAGTTCTTC.

This clonotype was recorded at least ten times. The chain joins TRBV7-2 to TRBJ1-4; D gene unclear. Trimming shortened V by 5 bases and J by 4 bases, and 14 bases separated the two germline ends. Per germline, CDR1 SGHTA and CDR2 FQGNSA. The CDR3 loop spans 15 amino acids. CDR3 residues: CASSDLGSLNEKLFF. The CDR3, as DNA: TGTGCCAGCAGCGACCTCGGGAGCCTTAATGAAAAACTGTTTTTT.

This clonotype has ten or more counts. The chain recombines TRBV28 with TRBJ2-7; D possibly corresponds to TRBD1 (6 bases). This CDR3 comprises 15 residues. CDR1 and CDR2 (germline): MDHEN, SYDVKM. Deletions cut 6 bases from V and 1 base from J, with 16 bases between. The CDR3 protein is CASSSGGSSSYEQYF. The DNA for the CDR3 is TGTGCCAGCAGCTCTGGGGGCAGCAGTTCCTACGAGCAGTACTTC.

The sample holds many counts of this clonotype. The chain recombines TRBV27 with TRBJ1-1; no reliable D call. The CDR3 length is 16 residues. V gave up 2 bases and J gave up 1 base, with 14 bases separating them. Looked up from germline, CDR1 is MNHEY and CDR2 is SMNVEV (reference sequence). The chain's CDR3 is CASSLGVGQQNTEAFF. As DNA, the CDR3 is TGTGCCAGCAGTTTAGGTGTAGGGCAGCAGAACACTGAAGCTTTCTTT.

The chain employs TRBV4-3 and TRBJ2-1, with D maybe TRBD2 (6 bases). The CDR3 totals 13 residues. The V and J ends lost 3 bases and 10 bases respectively, with 13 bases between them. The germline V gene encodes CDR1 LGHNA and CDR2 YSLEER. In nucleotides, the CDR3 is TGCGCCAGCAGCCAGCTGGCGGGAAGCGAGCAGTTCTTC. It is translated as CASSQLAGSEQFF.

The table lists this clonotype with a few counts. The chain combines TRBV9 with TRBJ2-2, with 9 bases matching TRBD2. Looked up from germline, CDR1 is SGDLS and CDR2 is YYNGEE. J gave up 2 bases and V 0 bases, and 2 bases lay outside the gene matches. This CDR3 contains 16 residues. The CDR3 is CASSVASGINTGELFF. The CDR3 DNA sequence: TGTGCCAGCAGCGTAGCTAGCGGGATTAACACCGGGGAGCTGTTTTTT.

This clonotype was counted at least ten times. This sequence joins TRBV7-9 and TRBJ2-5, with 10 bases aligning to TRBD2. Germline V gene data show CDR1 as SEHNR and CDR2 as FQNEAQ (reference sequence). The trim removed 4 bases at V and 5 bases at J, leaving 4 bases unmatched. The CDR3 sequence is 14 residues long. CDR3 in amino acids: CASSSSGSGETQYF. The CDR3 coding sequence is TGTGCCAGCAGCTCTAGCGGGAGCGGGGAGACCCAGTACTTC.

The chain couples TRBV7-9 to TRBJ1-1; D gene ambiguous. The CDR3 consists of 14 residues. The V end lost 8 bases, the J end lost 2 bases, and 15 bases lay between the germline ends. The germline CDR1 and CDR2 sequences are SEHNR and FQNEAQ (reference sequence). The CDR3 coding sequence is TGTGCCAGCGGCTGGTCCTCCCCCAACACTGAAGCTTTCTTT. It specifies CASGWSSPNTEAFF.

This clonotype was recorded a few times. The rearrangement links TRBV12-3 or TRBV12-4 to TRBJ2-7; 11 nucleotides align to TRBD1. The ends lost 6 bases at V and 3 bases at J; junction bases unmatched: 7. The CDR3 runs 15 residues. CDR3 DNA: TGTGCCAGCAGACGAGGGACAGGGGGTTTCTACGAGCAGTACTTC. This sequence encodes CASRRGTGGFYEQYF.

This clonotype was counted ten times or more. J is TRBJ1-5 and V is TRBV6-1, with 7 bases lining up with TRBD1. V lost 6 bases and J lost 4; bases outside the gene matches: 3. The germline V gene encodes CDR1 MNHNS and CDR2 SASEGT. This CDR3 has 13 residues. CDR3 nucleotide sequence: TGTGCCAGCAGGGAGACAGGGAATCAGCCCCAGCATTTT. Residues: CASRETGNQPQHF.

This clonotype was detected only a few times. This chain uses TRBV7-9 with TRBJ2-1; 10 bases fit TRBD2. J lost 8 bases, V lost 5 bases, and 9 bases had no gene match. This CDR3 is 15 amino acids long. Germline V CDR1 and CDR2: SEHNR, FQNEAQ (reference sequence). CDR3 bases: TGTGCCAGCAGCGACGGACTAGCGGTGTCTTATGAGCAGTTCTTC. Its protein product is CASSDGLAVSYEQFF.

This clonotype was counted between two and nine times. The chain employs TRBV14 and TRBJ2-3; a possible D gene is TRBD1 (5 bases). The J call may be faulty, since TRBJ2-7 better matches the DNA end. Germline values: CDR1 SGHDN, CDR2 FVKESK. The CDR3 runs 12 residues. DNA of the CDR3: TGTGCCAGCAGCCAAGGACAGCTCGAGCAGTACTTC. Amino acid sequence: CASSQGQLEQYF.

The table lists this clonotype with many counts. This chain links TRBV7-9 with TRBJ2-7, with D tentatively TRBD1 (6 bases). The CDR3 is made up of 13 amino acids. CDR1 and CDR2 from the germline V gene are SEHNR and FQNEAQ (reference sequence). The V end was cut by 4 bases, the J end by 4 bases, with 11 bases between. CDR3 protein: CASSSSDSYEQYF. The CDR3 region has the DNA TGTGCCAGCAGCTCTTCGGACAGTTACGAGCAGTACTTC.

The chain carries TRBV24-1 and TRBJ1-5; unclear D gene. The ends were cut back, 3 bases at V and 6 bases at J, with 8 bases in the middle. Germline assignment: CDR1 KGHDR and CDR2 SFDVKD. CDR3 length equals 13 residues. The CDR3: CATSDDGFQPQHF. The CDR3 nucleotides are TGTGCCACCAGTGATGACGGGTTTCAGCCCCAGCATTTT.

This rearrangement joins TRBV7-9 to TRBJ2-2, with 8 bases that match TRBD2. Looked up from germline, CDR1 is SEHNR and CDR2 is FQNEAQ (reference sequence). Germline trimming cut 2 bases from V and 6 bases from J; bases unmatched to any gene: 5. The CDR3 contains 15 residues. The CDR3 protein is CASSLQGLGPGELFF. The DNA of the CDR3 is TGTGCCAGCAGCTTACAGGGACTAGGACCCGGGGAGCTGTTTTTT.

This clonotype was picked up many times. The chain couples TRBV28 to TRBJ2-7, with 7 bases that match TRBD1. Germline CDR1 and CDR2: MDHEN and SYDVKM. There are 14 residues in the CDR3. V was pared by 4 bases and J by 3 bases, with 6 bases of the junction left unmatched. CDR3 coding DNA: TGTGCCAGCAGTTCCCCGGGACAGAACTACGAGCAGTACTTC. Translating gives CASSSPGQNYEQYF.